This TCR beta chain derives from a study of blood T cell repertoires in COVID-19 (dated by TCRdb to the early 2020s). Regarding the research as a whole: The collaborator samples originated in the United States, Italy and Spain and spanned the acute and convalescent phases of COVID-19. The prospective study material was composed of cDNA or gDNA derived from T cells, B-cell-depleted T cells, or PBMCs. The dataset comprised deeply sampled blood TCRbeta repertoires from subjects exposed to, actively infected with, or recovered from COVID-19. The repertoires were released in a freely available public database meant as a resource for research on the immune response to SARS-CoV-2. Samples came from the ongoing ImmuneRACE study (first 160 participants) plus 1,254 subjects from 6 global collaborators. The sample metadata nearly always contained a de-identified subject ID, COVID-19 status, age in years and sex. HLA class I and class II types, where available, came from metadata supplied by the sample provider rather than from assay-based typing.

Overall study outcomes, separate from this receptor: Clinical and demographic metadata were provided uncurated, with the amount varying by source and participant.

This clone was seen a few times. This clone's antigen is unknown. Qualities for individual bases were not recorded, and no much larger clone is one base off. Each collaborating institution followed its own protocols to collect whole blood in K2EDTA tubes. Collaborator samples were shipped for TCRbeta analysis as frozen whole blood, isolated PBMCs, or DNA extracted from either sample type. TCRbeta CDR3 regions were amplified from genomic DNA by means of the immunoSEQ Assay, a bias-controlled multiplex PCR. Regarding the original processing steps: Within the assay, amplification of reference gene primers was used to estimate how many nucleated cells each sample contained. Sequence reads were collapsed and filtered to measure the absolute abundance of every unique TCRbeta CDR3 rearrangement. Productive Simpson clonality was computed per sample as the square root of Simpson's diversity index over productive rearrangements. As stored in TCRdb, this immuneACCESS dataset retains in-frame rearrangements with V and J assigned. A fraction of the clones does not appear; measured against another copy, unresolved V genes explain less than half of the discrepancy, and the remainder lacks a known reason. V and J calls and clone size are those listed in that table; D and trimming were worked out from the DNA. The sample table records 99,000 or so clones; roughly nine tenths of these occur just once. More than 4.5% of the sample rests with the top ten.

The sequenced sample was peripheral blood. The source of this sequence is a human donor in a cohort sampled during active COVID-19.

The nucleotide sequence is given as TGTGCCAGCAGTGACGGGACTAGCGGCACAGATACGCAGTATTTT. Its protein is CASSDGTSGTDTQYF. The chain uses TRBV6-4 and TRBJ2-3, with 10 central nucleotides matching TRBD2. The CDR3, cysteine through phenylalanine, is 15 amino acids long. The DNA shown is the 45-base CDR3, in frame from base 1. In the germline V gene, CDR1 corresponds to MRHNA and CDR2 to SNTAGT. After removal of 2 bases from V and 1 base from J, the junction retains 0 bases not matched to a gene.